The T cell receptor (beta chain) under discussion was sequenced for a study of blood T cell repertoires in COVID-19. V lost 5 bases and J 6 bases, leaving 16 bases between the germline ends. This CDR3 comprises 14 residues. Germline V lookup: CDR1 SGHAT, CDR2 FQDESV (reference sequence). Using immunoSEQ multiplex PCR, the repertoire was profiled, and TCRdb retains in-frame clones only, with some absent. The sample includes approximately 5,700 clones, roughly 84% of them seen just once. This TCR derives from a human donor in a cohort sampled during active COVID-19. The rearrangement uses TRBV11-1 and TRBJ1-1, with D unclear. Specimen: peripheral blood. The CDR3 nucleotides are TGTGCCAGCAGCCCAGAGAGCTCAGGCGCTGAAGCTTTCTTT. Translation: CASSPESSGAEAFF.